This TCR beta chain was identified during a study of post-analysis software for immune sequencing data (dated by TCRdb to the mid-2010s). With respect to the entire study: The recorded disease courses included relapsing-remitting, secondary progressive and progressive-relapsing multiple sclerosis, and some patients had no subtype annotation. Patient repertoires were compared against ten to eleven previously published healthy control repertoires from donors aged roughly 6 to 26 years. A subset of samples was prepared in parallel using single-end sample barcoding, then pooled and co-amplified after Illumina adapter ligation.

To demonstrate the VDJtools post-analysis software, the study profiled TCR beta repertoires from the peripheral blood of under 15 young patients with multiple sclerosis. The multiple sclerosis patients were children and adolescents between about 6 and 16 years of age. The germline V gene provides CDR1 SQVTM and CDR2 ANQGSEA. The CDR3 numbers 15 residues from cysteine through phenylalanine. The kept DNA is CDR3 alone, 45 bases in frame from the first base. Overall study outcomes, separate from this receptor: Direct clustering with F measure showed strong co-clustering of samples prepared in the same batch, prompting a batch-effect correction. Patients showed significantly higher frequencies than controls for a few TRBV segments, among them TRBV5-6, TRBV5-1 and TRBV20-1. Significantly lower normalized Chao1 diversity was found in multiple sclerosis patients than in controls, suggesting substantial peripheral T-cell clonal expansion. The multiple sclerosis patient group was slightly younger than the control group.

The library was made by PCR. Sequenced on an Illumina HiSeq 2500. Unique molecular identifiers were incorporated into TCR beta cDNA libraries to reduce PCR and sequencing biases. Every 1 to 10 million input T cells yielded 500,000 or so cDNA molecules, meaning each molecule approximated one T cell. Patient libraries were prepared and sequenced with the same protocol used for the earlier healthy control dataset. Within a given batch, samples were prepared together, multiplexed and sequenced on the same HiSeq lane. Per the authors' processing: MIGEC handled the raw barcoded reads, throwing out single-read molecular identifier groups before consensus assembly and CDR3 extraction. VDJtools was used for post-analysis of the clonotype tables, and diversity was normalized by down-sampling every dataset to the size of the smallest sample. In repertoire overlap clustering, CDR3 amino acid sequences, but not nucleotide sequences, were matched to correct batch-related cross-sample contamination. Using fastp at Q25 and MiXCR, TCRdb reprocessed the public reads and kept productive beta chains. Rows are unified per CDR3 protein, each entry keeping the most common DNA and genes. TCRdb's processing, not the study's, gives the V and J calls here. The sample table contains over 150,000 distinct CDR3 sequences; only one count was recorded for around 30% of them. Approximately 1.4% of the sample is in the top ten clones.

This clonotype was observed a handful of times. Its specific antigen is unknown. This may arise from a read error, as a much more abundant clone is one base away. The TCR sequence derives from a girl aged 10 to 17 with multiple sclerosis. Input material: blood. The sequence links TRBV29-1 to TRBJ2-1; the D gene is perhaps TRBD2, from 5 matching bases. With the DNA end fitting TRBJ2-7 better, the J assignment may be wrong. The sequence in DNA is TGCAGCGTTGTTTATCTCGACTACGCCTACAATGAGCAGTACTTC. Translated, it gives CSVVYLDYAYNEQYF.